The entry below describes one T cell receptor (beta chain). The entry originates in a study of shared clonotypes between healthy human individuals. Looking at the study overall: There were three CD4 naive, three CD4 memory, two CD8 naive and one CD8 memory plates per donor.

Profiling relied on immunoSEQ multiplex PCR, and the TCRdb table lists in-frame clones only, not all of them. This sample carries about 2 million clones, just under 95% of them seen once, and the ten largest clones take more than 0.9%. Terminally differentiated effector memory CD45RA+ cells were excluded from the naive CD8 cells, which were CD45RO-negative and positively selected for CCR7. The CDR3 runs 15 residues. The V and J ends lost 4 bases and 3 bases, in that order; junction bases with no gene match: 5. Germline CDR1 and CDR2: MNHNY and SVGAGI (reference sequence). This receptor was identified in a man aged 18 to 29 in good health. The sequenced sample consisted of naive CD8+ T cells sorted from blood. The V gene is TRBV6-6, the J gene TRBJ2-1, with 8 nucleotides matching TRBD2. DNA for the CDR3: TGTGCCAGCAGTTTAGCGGGACCTTTCTACAATGAGCAGTTCTTC. Protein product: CASSLAGPFYNEQFF.